Listed below are T cell receptor beta chains from one sample, sequenced in a study of beta chain features in type 1 diabetes. Sequenced by immunoSEQ multiplex PCR; TCRdb stores in-frame clones only, minus some. The table has nearly 700,000 clones, around 15% seen once; the top ten hold about 0.02%. Sequenced material: naive CD4+ T cells from blood. The receptors were gathered from a man between 18 and 29 years old with type 1 diabetes. Each CDR3 is given with its conserved first and last residue. The order of the fields is clone size, V gene, D gene, J gene, CDR3 protein, CDR3 DNA. A D gene is named only where the DNA matches it firmly. A clone size is listed for some rows: how often the clone was seen (once, few, many), or a class if it is expanded.

>NA|TRBV6-5|NA|TRBJ2-4
CASSERLAKDIQYF
TGTGCCAGCAGTGAAAGGTTGGCTAAGGACATTCAGTACTTC
>NA|TRBV30|TRBD1|TRBJ2-3
CAWSYTGGSTDTQYF
TGTGCCTGGAGTTACACAGGGGGGAGTACAGATACGCAGTATTTT
>few|TRBV4-2|TRBD2|TRBJ2-2
CASSQPLGLGMNTGELFF
TGTGCCAGCAGCCAACCTCTAGGACTAGGGATGAACACCGGGGAGCTGTTTTTT
>few|TRBV15|NA|TRBJ2-7
CATSRDVSYEQYF
TGTGCCACCAGCAGAGATGTCTCCTACGAGCAGTACTTC
>NA|TRBV7-9|NA|TRBJ1-3
CASSPEDTIYF
TGTGCCAGCAGCCCGGAGGACACCATATATTTT
>few|TRBV6-5|NA|TRBJ2-5
CASSYSAGQQETQYF
TGTGCCAGCAGTTACTCCGCCGGACAGCAAGAGACCCAGTACTTC
>NA|TRBV23-1|NA|TRBJ2-2
CASSQLGRTGELFF
TGCGCCAGCAGTCAATTAGGGAGGACCGGGGAGCTGTTTTTT
>NA|TRBV7-8|TRBD1|TRBJ2-7
CASSADRGRYEQYF
TGTGCCAGCAGCGCCGACAGGGGGCGCTACGAGCAGTACTTC
>NA|TRBV7-2|NA|TRBJ2-7
CASSPLEGRGVEQYF
TGTGCCAGCAGCCCGCTGGAGGGGCGCGGGGTCGAGCAGTACTTC
>NA|TRBV7-2|NA|TRBJ1-6
CTRLLFWVAFCLHF
TGCACCAGGCTCCTCTTCTGGGTGGCCTTCTGTCTCCACTTT
>NA|TRBV2|NA|TRBJ1-1
CASRPDSYYTEAFF
TGTGCCAGCAGGCCCGACAGTTACTACACTGAAGCTTTCTTT
>NA|TRBV6-5|TRBD1|TRBJ1-5
CASSSGQGLQPQHF
TGTGCCAGCAGCTCGGGACAGGGCCTTCAGCCCCAGCATTTT
>few|TRBV10-3|NA|TRBJ2-5
CAISASTRAEETQYF
TGTGCCATCAGTGCCTCGACTCGGGCAGAAGAGACCCAGTACTTC
>NA|TRBV19|TRBD1|TRBJ1-1
CASSLPDRVNTEAFF
TGTGCCAGTAGCCTACCCGACAGGGTGAACACTGAAGCTTTCTTT
>few|TRBV10-3|NA|TRBJ1-1
CAIRFGENTEAFF
TGTGCCATCAGGTTTGGAGAGAACACTGAAGCTTTCTTT
>few|TRBV6-5|NA|TRBJ2-3
CASSYSGQVRDTQYF
TGTGCCAGCAGTTACTCGGGGCAGGTTCGAGATACGCAGTATTTT
>NA|TRBV27|TRBD1|TRBJ2-1
CASIRLGSTGGGEQFF
TGTGCCAGCATACGTCTGGGGTCGACAGGGGGCGGTGAGCAGTTCTTC
>few|TRBV7-9|NA|TRBJ1-1
CASSSGTTINTEAFF
TGTGCCAGCAGCTCCGGGACAACCATAAACACTGAAGCTTTCTTT
>few|TRBV20-1|NA|TRBJ2-7
CSAPHRDEQYF
TGCAGTGCCCCACACAGGGACGAGCAGTACTTC
>NA|TRBV5-1|NA|TRBJ2-5
CASSMDGNDQETQYF
TGCGCCAGCAGCATGGACGGGAATGACCAAGAGACCCAGTACTTC
>few|TRBV4-1|NA|TRBJ2-1
CASSQGRTGAYNEQFF
TGCGCCAGCAGCCAAGGGAGGACGGGGGCATACAATGAGCAGTTCTTC
>NA|TRBV9|TRBD2|TRBJ2-7
CASSRTSGGTYEQYF
TGTGCCAGCAGCCGGACTAGCGGGGGTACGTACGAGCAGTACTTC
>few|TRBV9|NA|TRBJ1-2
CASSVASGTSYGYTF
TGTGCCAGCAGCGTAGCTTCGGGGACCTCCTATGGCTACACCTTC
>NA|TRBV30|TRBD1|TRBJ2-7
CAWSSGQGLYEQYF
TGTGCCTGGAGTTCGGGACAGGGTCTCTACGAGCAGTACTTC
>NA|TRBV5-4|TRBD2|TRBJ2-7
CASSRTSGGSYEQYF
TGTGCCAGCAGCCGGACTAGCGGGGGATCCTACGAGCAGTACTTC
>NA|TRBV30|NA|TRBJ1-2
CAWSVVGGGYTF
TGTGCCTGGAGTGTAGTCGGAGGGGGCTACACCTTC
>NA|TRBV11-2|NA|TRBJ2-5
CASSLEWLASVETQYF
TGTGCCAGCAGCTTAGAGTGGTTAGCGTCGGTCGAGACCCAGTACTTC
>few|TRBV4-1|NA|TRBJ2-7
CASRGQRGYEQYF
TGCGCCAGCAGAGGACAGAGGGGCTACGAGCAGTACTTC
>few|TRBV7-6|TRBD2|TRBJ2-5
CASSLRTSGGKETQYF
TGTGCCAGCAGCTTAAGGACTAGCGGGGGGAAAGAGACCCAGTACTTC